The 26 T cell receptor beta chains given below trace back to one sample, sequenced in a study of cytomegalovirus exposure and HLA in healthy donors. This PCR relied on a set of 60 Vbeta primers and 13 Jbeta primers. Only in-frame clones appear in the TCRdb table, and some are missing; sequencing was by immunoSEQ multiplex PCR. The sample shows around 40,000 clones, about 78% of them seen only once. The sequenced sample was PBMCs. Source of these receptors: a young woman in good health and CMV-seronegative.

This clone was seen a few times. The chain combines TRBV5-6 with TRBJ2-1, with D possibly TRBD1 on 6 matching bases. The CDR3 totals 14 residues. Germline loops: CDR1 SGHDT, CDR2 YYEEEE. V lost 4 bases to trimming and J lost 3 bases, with 11 bases between them. The CDR3 is CASSNIQGYNEQFF. DNA for the CDR3: TGTGCCAGCAGCAACATACAGGGCTACAATGAGCAGTTCTTC.

V and J are TRBV6-5 and TRBJ2-5; 7 bases line up with TRBD2. V shed 0 bases, J shed 5 bases, and the junction held 6 bases outside the gene matches. The CDR3 extends over 15 amino acids. In germline, CDR1 is MNHEY, CDR2 SVGAGI. In DNA, the CDR3 is TGTGCCAGCAGTTACTCTGGCGGGAGTTCTGAGACCCAGTACTTC. Translated, it gives CASSYSGGSSETQYF.

The rearrangement uses TRBV19 and TRBJ1-5; possible D gene TRBD1, 6 bases. The length of the CDR3 is 15 residues. Between the trimmed V and J ends, which lost 3 bases and 6 bases, there was a span of 15 bases. The germline gives CDR1 LNHDA, CDR2 SQIVND (reference sequence). The CDR3 DNA reads TGTGCCAGTAGTATTGGGACATCGGAACGTCAGCCCCAGCATTTT. Translation: CASSIGTSERQPQHF. Full variable domain (remainder filled in from reference TRBV19 and TRBJ1-5): DGGITQSPKYLFRKEGQNVTLSCEQNLNHDAMYWYRQDPGQGLRLIYYSQIVNDFQKGDIAEGYSVSREKKESFPLTVTSAQKNPTAFYLCASSIGTSERQPQHFGDGTRLSIL.

The chain carries TRBV6-1 and TRBJ2-7; D is unresolved. V lost 2 bases and J 1 base, leaving 15 bases between the germline ends. Looked up from germline, CDR1 is MNHNS and CDR2 is SASEGT. The CDR3 length is 16 residues. The CDR3 region is CASSERSGSESYEQYF. The CDR3 DNA sequence: TGTGCCAGCAGTGAACGGTCCGGGTCCGAGTCCTACGAGCAGTACTTC.

The chain employs TRBV5-8 and TRBJ1-1, with no clear D. Germline V gene data show CDR1 as SGHTS and CDR2 as YDEGEE. The length of the CDR3 is 15 residues. Between the trimmed V and J ends, which lost 0 bases and 7 bases, there was a span of 16 bases. CDR3 nucleotides: TGTGCCAGCAGCTTGGGTGGCTTGTATGGCCGTGAAGCTTTCTTT. Translation: CASSLGGLYGREAFF.

V usage is TRBV29-1 and J usage is TRBJ1-2; 9 bases are a match to TRBD1. V gave up 6 bases and J gave up 8 bases; unmatched junction bases: 10. The CDR3 extends over 13 amino acids. The germline V gene has CDR1 SQVTM and CDR2 ANQGSEA. The CDR3, as DNA: TGCAGCGTCGGCGAAAGGACAGGGGTAGGCTACACCTTC. Translated: CSVGERTGVGYTF. The variable domain in full, completed from reference TRBV29-1 and TRBJ1-2, reads SAVISQKPSRDICQRGTSLTIQCQVDSQVTMMFWYRQQPGQSLTLIATANQGSEATYESGFVIDKFPISRPNLTFSTLTVSNMSPEDSSIYLCSVGERTGVGYTFGSGTRLTVV.

The chain carries TRBV14 and TRBJ2-7; the match to TRBD1 covers 10 bases. The germline CDR1 and CDR2 sequences are SGHDN and FVKESK. The V and J ends lost 2 bases and 2 bases, in that order; junction bases with no gene match: 12. The CDR3 totals 18 residues. CDR3 amino acids: CASSQSLWAGTGAYEQYF. The CDR3 bases are TGTGCCAGCAGCCAAAGTTTGTGGGCCGGGACAGGGGCCTACGAGCAGTACTTC.

The chain couples TRBV10-2 to TRBJ2-3; TRBD2 might be the D (6 bases). From germline, CDR1 is WSHSY and CDR2 SAAADI. The V end lost 6 bases, the J end lost 2 bases, and 15 bases lay between the germline ends. The CDR3 extends over 15 amino acids. CDR3 bases: TGCGCCAGCAGGCCTCCCGGGAGTGACACAGATACGCAGTATTTT. Protein sequence: CASRPPGSDTDTQYF.

V is TRBV9 and J is TRBJ1-2; D is possibly TRBD1 (5 bases). The CDR3 runs to 12 residues. CDR1 and CDR2 (germline): SGDLS, YYNGEE. V lost 4 bases and J 8 bases, leaving 12 bases between the germline ends. The CDR3 region is CASSPATGGYTF. In nucleotides, the CDR3 is TGTGCCAGCAGCCCAGCAACAGGCGGCTACACCTTC. The whole variable domain, filled in from reference TRBV9 and TRBJ1-2, reads DSGVTQTPKHLITATGQRVTLRCSPRSGDLSVYWYQQSLDQGLQFLIQYYNGEERAKGNILERFSAQQFPDLHSELNLSSLELGDSALYFCASSPATGGYTFGSGTRLTVV.

V is TRBV30 and J is TRBJ2-7, with D perhaps matching TRBD2 (7 bases). CDR1 is GTSNPN, CDR2 SVGIG, per germline (reference sequence). This CDR3 has 13 amino acids. The V end lost 2 bases, the J end lost 6 bases, and 14 bases lay between the germline ends. CDR3 in DNA: TGTGCCTGGAGTATGGGGGGGGGCGGCGAGCAGTACTTC. Translated: CAWSMGGGGEQYF.

CDR3 in DNA: TGTGCCAGCAGCCGTGTTGGGCTGAACACTGAAGCTTTCTTT. Its protein is CASSRVGLNTEAFF. This chain uses TRBV6-1 with TRBJ1-1, with D uncertain. The V end was cut by 6 bases, the J end by 0 bases, with 11 bases between. The CDR3 spans 14 residues. CDR1 and CDR2 from the germline V gene are MNHNS and SASEGT.

V and J are TRBV30 and TRBJ1-5; 9 bases align to TRBD1. The CDR3 length is 15 residues. Germline loops: CDR1 GTSNPN, CDR2 SVGIG (reference sequence). V gave up 4 bases and J gave up 7 bases; unmatched junction bases: 11. The CDR3 spells CAWTSGTGIGQPQHF. DNA for the CDR3: TGTGCCTGGACCTCCGGGACAGGGATCGGCCAGCCCCAGCATTTT. Full variable domain (remainder filled in from reference TRBV30 and TRBJ1-5): SQTIHQWPATLVQPVGSPLSLECTVEGTSNPNLYWYRQAAGRGLQLLFYSVGIGQISSEVPQNLSASRPQDRQFILSSKKLLLSDSGFYLCAWTSGTGIGQPQHFGDGTRLSIL.

The sample holds a few counts of this clone. This chain uses TRBV15 with TRBJ2-3, with D tentatively TRBD1 (5 bases). The germline V gene has CDR1 LNHNV and CDR2 YYDKDF (reference sequence). Trimming removed 0 bases at V and 2 bases at J, with 9 bases between. This CDR3 is 15 amino acids long. Written as DNA, the CDR3 is TGTGCCACCAGCAGAGATTACAGGTTCACAGATACGCAGTATTTT. Amino acid sequence: CATSRDYRFTDTQYF.

This clone was seen more than once but under ten times. The chain uses TRBV6-1 and TRBJ2-3; the match to TRBD1 covers 9 bases. The J segment lost 6 bases and the V segment lost 1 base, leaving 8 bases of the junction unmatched. CDR3 length: 16 residues. CDR1 and CDR2 from the germline V gene are MNHNS and SASEGT. The DNA of the CDR3 is TGTGCCAGCAGTGAAGGGGGCGGACAGGGGTGGGATACGCAGTATTTT. Encoded protein: CASSEGGGQGWDTQYF.

V and J are TRBV5-1 and TRBJ1-2, with D possibly matching TRBD1 (6 bases). The CDR3 consists of 14 residues. CDR1 is SGHRS and CDR2 is YFSETQ in the germline V gene. V was clipped by 2 bases and J by 3 bases, with 11 bases between them. This CDR3 reads CASSFEPGDYGYTF. CDR3 DNA sequence: TGCGCCAGCAGCTTCGAGCCAGGGGACTATGGCTACACCTTC.

This chain links TRBV6-5 with TRBJ2-7, with D tentatively TRBD2 (6 bases). The germline V gene has CDR1 MNHEY and CDR2 SVGAGI. V was shortened by 6 bases and J by 7 bases, with 10 bases between the two germline ends. CDR3 size: 11 residues. In DNA form, the CDR3 reads TGTGCCAGCAGCCGGGGGAAGGAGCAGTACTTC. Residues: CASSRGKEQYF.

This chain uses TRBV18 with TRBJ1-1; no firm D call. The germline V gene has CDR1 KGHSH and CDR2 LQKENI. The V end lost 3 bases, the J end lost 6 bases, and 8 bases lay between the germline ends. CDR3 length equals 12 residues. The DNA of the CDR3 is TGTGCCAGCTCACCTGGCACCCCTGAAGCTTTCTTT. It translates to CASSPGTPEAFF.

The rearrangement uses TRBV5-1 and TRBJ2-1; 10 positions agree with TRBD2. CDR1 SGHRS and CDR2 YFSETQ come from the germline V gene. The CDR3 totals 14 residues. After removal of 4 bases from V and 5 bases from J, the junction contained 3 bases not matched to a gene. In nucleotides, the CDR3 is TGCGCCAGCAGCCCCGGGACTAGCGACAATGAGCAGTTCTTC. It is translated as CASSPGTSDNEQFF.

V and J are TRBV30 and TRBJ2-2; D call uncertain. Germline lookup yields CDR1 GTSNPN and CDR2 SVGIG (reference sequence). V was trimmed by 2 bases and J by 9 bases, leaving 13 bases between them. This CDR3 is built from 13 residues. Here the CDR3 DNA reads TGTGCCTGGAGTAGAAAAGTGAACAGGGAGCTGTTTTTT. Translated: CAWSRKVNRELFF.

This chain connects TRBV5-1 to TRBJ2-7; possibly TRBD2 for D (6 bases). The CDR3 sequence is 15 residues long. V was trimmed by 2 bases and J by 2 bases, leaving 14 bases between them. Germline V lookup: CDR1 SGHRS, CDR2 YFSETQ. CDR3 sequence: CASSLGGRFTYEQYF. The CDR3 DNA is TGCGCCAGCAGCTTAGGAGGGAGGTTTACCTACGAGCAGTACTTC.

The chain combines TRBV29-1 with TRBJ2-7, with D tentatively TRBD1 (6 bases). The V gene's germline CDR1 is SQVTM and CDR2 ANQGSEA. CDR3 length: 15 amino acids. The germline V and J ends were trimmed by 0 bases and 2 bases, with 14 bases remaining between them. This chain's CDR3 is CSVEEDRITAYEQYF. CDR3 DNA sequence: TGCAGCGTTGAAGAGGACAGAATAACAGCCTACGAGCAGTACTTC.

The V call is TRBV2, the J call TRBJ1-2; possible D gene TRBD1, 6 bases. Per the germline V gene, CDR1 is SNHLY and CDR2 is FYNNEI. This CDR3 is 14 amino acids long. V was pared by 0 bases and J by 4 bases, with 9 bases between. The CDR3 is CASSEASGAYGYTF. CDR3 coding DNA: TGTGCCAGCAGTGAAGCATCAGGGGCCTATGGCTACACCTTC.

J is TRBJ2-1 and V is TRBV5-1, with 9 bases matching TRBD2. Germline CDR1 and CDR2: SGHRS and YFSETQ. With V trimmed by 7 bases and J by 2 bases, 4 bases remained unmatched. This CDR3 comprises 14 residues. The CDR3 nucleotides read TGCGCCAGCCGGCGGGAGGGCCCCTACAATGAGCAGTTCTTC. Its translation is CASRREGPYNEQFF.

The sample holds a few counts of this clone. One end of the junction fails to match germline, which may point to a read error. The V call is TRBV4-1, the J call TRBJ2-1; no firm D call. Germline CDR1 reads MGHRA; CDR2 reads YSYEKL. This CDR3 has 11 residues. CDR3 sequence (DNA): TGCGCCAGCAGCCAAGATTCCCCAATCCTCTTC. This sequence encodes CASSQDSPILF.

This chain connects TRBV30 to TRBJ1-2; D not resolved. There are 13 residues in the CDR3. Trimming cost V 0 bases and J 8 bases, with 13 bases left between them. Germline CDR1 reads GTSNPN; CDR2 reads SVGIG (reference sequence). CDR3 sequence (DNA): TGTGCCTGGAGTGTACACGGGGATGGCGGCTACACCTTC. This gives the protein CAWSVHGDGGYTF.

A few counts support this clone. The genes are TRBV25-1 and TRBJ2-7, with TRBD1 matching over 10 bases. The CDR3 is made up of 15 amino acids. CDR1 and CDR2 (germline): MGHDK, SYGVNS. The ends lost 4 bases at V and 5 bases at J; junction bases unmatched: 8. CDR3 nucleotides: TGTGCCAGCAGTGGGGGTAGGACAGGGGGAAACGAGCAGTACTTC. It is translated as CASSGGRTGGNEQYF.